This T cell receptor beta chain was observed in a study of regulatory T cells in long-lasting Graves disease. The ends lost 2 bases at V and 4 bases at J; junction bases unmatched: 8. This CDR3 contains 17 residues. Time point meaning: persistent/refractory GD, antithyroid drugs over 5 years with positive TRAb. The TCR library was made from RNA that had been extracted from PBMCs in TRIzol. This clonotype has ten or more counts. No antigen is known for it. Findings and limits, study-wide: The analysis examined peripheral blood only and excluded thyroid tissue. Persistent patients had more shared public clonotypes (around 2,700) than new patients (about 1,000). The sample size was small, and this may have reduced accuracy. When disease was persistent, TRBV28, TRBJ1-2 and TRBJ2-5 were the favored segments.

In building TCR beta libraries, iRepertoire HTBI primers were used together with Arm-PCR of CDR3 regions. MiXCR was run by TCRdb on the multiplex PCR reads, yielding one entry per CDR3 protein. The data show approximately 350,000 distinct CDR3 sequences, with about 23% seen just once and 28% held by the top ten. The sequenced sample was peripheral blood mononuclear cells (PBMCs), obtained when the disease was refractory, from a patient treated with antithyroid drugs. This clonotype originated in a woman aged 40 to 50 with Graves disease. This chain joins TRBV12-3 or TRBV12-4 and TRBJ2-2; 9 bases line up with TRBD2. The CDR3 DNA sequence: TGTGCCAGCAGTTTACCGGGACTAGCCGAAAGCACCGGGGAGCTGTTTTTT. Translating it yields CASSLPGLAESTGELFF.